One and the same sample provided the 26 T cell receptor beta chains below, sequenced in a study of blood T cell repertoires in COVID-19. Here immunoSEQ multiplex PCR was the method, and the copy in TCRdb shows in-frame clones only, minus some. The table includes around 60,000 clones, approximately 83% detected once. The sample was peripheral blood. The receptors derive from a man aged 45 to 65 with COVID-19, enrolled during active disease.

The chain combines TRBV7-9 with TRBJ2-7, with a weak D call TRBD1 (5 bases). V was clipped by 4 bases and J by 6 bases, with 16 bases between them. CDR1 is SEHNR, CDR2 FQNEAQ, per germline (reference sequence). CDR3 length: 14 residues. In DNA form, the CDR3 reads TGTGCCAGCAGCTCCAGGGCATTTCTGGGCGAGCAGTACTTC. Translated, it gives CASSSRAFLGEQYF.

This chain connects TRBV28 to TRBJ2-1, with 11 bases fitting TRBD2. The CDR3 consists of 14 residues. J lost 10 bases, V lost 6 bases, and 8 bases had no gene match. Germline CDR1 is MDHEN and CDR2 is SYDVKM. The CDR3 loop is CASSHLAGGQEQFF. The CDR3 DNA sequence: TGTGCCAGCAGCCATCTAGCGGGAGGTCAGGAGCAGTTCTTC.

J is TRBJ1-1 and V is TRBV10-1; 7 nucleotides match TRBD1. This CDR3 has 15 residues. Germline-derived CDR1 and CDR2 are WNHNN and SYGVQD (reference sequence). V lost 3 bases to trimming and J lost 0 bases; unmatched junction nucleotides: 4. The CDR3 here is CASSEARGLNTEAFF. In DNA, the CDR3 is TGCGCCAGCAGTGAAGCGAGGGGGCTGAACACTGAAGCTTTCTTT.

The chain recombines TRBV7-9 with TRBJ2-7, with 9 bases identical to TRBD2. In germline, CDR1 is SEHNR, CDR2 FQNEAQ (reference sequence). CDR3 length equals 14 residues. V gave up 1 base and J gave up 4 bases; unmatched junction bases: 2. The CDR3 DNA reads TGTGCCAGCAGCTTAGGACTAGCGGAGTACGAGCAGTACTTC. It specifies CASSLGLAEYEQYF.

The chain couples TRBV6-5 to TRBJ1-1; TRBD1 matches at 7 bases. This CDR3 region has 14 residues. The J segment lost 4 bases and the V segment lost 5 bases, leaving 7 bases of the junction unmatched. Germline CDR1 MNHEY, CDR2 SVGAGI. For the CDR3, the DNA is TGTGCCAGCAGTACAGACAGGGCGGGCACTGAAGCTTTCTTT. Amino acid sequence: CASSTDRAGTEAFF.

To note about this clone: At one end the junction does not follow the germline gene, possibly because of a read error. J is TRBJ2-5 and V is TRBV7-7; 9 bases map to TRBD1. The germline CDR1 and CDR2 sequences are SSHAT and FNYEAQ (reference sequence). The CDR3 has 17 residues. The CDR3 bases are TGTGCTAGCAGCTTAGTGGGGGGACAGGGCGATCAAGAGACCCAGTACTTC. Amino acids: CASSLVGGQGDQETQYF.

The V gene is TRBV11-3, the J gene TRBJ1-1, with TRBD1 matching 8 bases. V lost 6 bases and J lost 2; bases outside the gene matches: 5. The CDR3 runs to 14 residues. The germline gives CDR1 SGHNT, CDR2 YENEEA. The CDR3 here is CASSSGGGNTEAFF. The CDR3 bases are TGTGCCAGCAGTTCAGGGGGCGGTAACACTGAAGCTTTCTTT.

The chain carries TRBV30 and TRBJ1-5, with 7 bases aligning to TRBD1. Germline V lookup: CDR1 GTSNPN, CDR2 SVGIG (reference sequence). Trimming removed 5 bases from V and 3 bases from J; junction bases left unmatched: 4. This CDR3 contains 13 residues. The DNA for the CDR3 is TGTGCCTGGGCGGGACAGACCAATCAGCCCCAGCATTTT. Its translation: CAWAGQTNQPQHF. The full variable domain, in which reference TRBV30 and TRBJ1-5 provide the parts outside the CDR3, is SQTIHQWPATLVQPVGSPLSLECTVEGTSNPNLYWYRQAAGRGLQLLFYSVGIGQISSEVPQNLSASRPQDRQFILSSKKLLLSDSGFYLCAWAGQTNQPQHFGDGTRLSIL.

This clone showed up just once. A read error may produce the germline difference seen at one junction end. The chain combines TRBV3-1 (or the pseudogene TRBV3-2) with TRBJ2-1, with 14 bases that match TRBD2. Germline-derived CDR1 and CDR2 are LGHDT and YNNKEL (reference sequence). The CDR3 length is 16 residues. The CDR3 DNA follows: TGTGCCAGCAGTCAAGGACTAGCGGGAGGCCACAATGAGCAGTTCTTC. It yields the protein CASSQGLAGGHNEQFF.

This clone was seen a single time. The chain has TRBV2 and TRBJ2-3; 10 bases are a match to TRBD2. This CDR3 comprises 14 residues. Germline CDR1 and CDR2: SNHLY and FYNNEI. Trimming took 6 bases from V and 5 from J; bases not matched to a gene: 5. CDR3 sequence reads: CASRRLAGGDTQYF. Here the CDR3 DNA reads TGTGCCAGCAGAAGACTAGCGGGCGGAGATACGCAGTATTTT.

This clone was recorded a few times. This chain uses TRBV5-1 with TRBJ1-6, with 8 nucleotides matching TRBD1. In germline, CDR1 is SGHRS, CDR2 YFSETQ. The CDR3 runs 14 residues. V gave up 7 bases and J gave up 8 bases; unmatched junction bases: 8. CDR3: CASGQGASDSPLHF. The CDR3 region has the DNA TGCGCCAGCGGTCAGGGGGCGAGTGATTCACCCCTCCACTTT.

V and J are TRBV4-3 and TRBJ2-2, with 8 bases that match TRBD2. With 5 bases clipped from V and 1 base from J, the junction kept 9 bases outside the gene matches. The CDR3 length is 17 residues. The germline V gene has CDR1 LGHNA and CDR2 YSLEER. The CDR3 nucleotides read TGCGCCAGCAGCGAGGGAAGGACTAGCTTGAACACCGGGGAGCTGTTTTTT. Amino acid sequence: CASSEGRTSLNTGELFF.

J is TRBJ2-2 and V is TRBV7-2; 11 nucleotides match TRBD2. This CDR3 comprises 17 residues. V shed 4 bases and J 4 bases; nucleotides not matched to a gene: 8. Germline V gives CDR1 SGHTA, CDR2 FQGNSA. CDR3 amino acids: CASSSVAGGPGTGELFF. CDR3 bases: TGTGCCAGCAGCTCCGTAGCGGGAGGGCCCGGCACCGGGGAGCTGTTTTTT.

The chain joins TRBV13 to TRBJ1-2; TRBD1 matches 9 bases. Germline-derived CDR1 and CDR2 are PRHDT and FYEKMQ (reference sequence). The CDR3 has 14 amino acids. V lost 3 bases to trimming and J lost 2 bases; unmatched junction nucleotides: 1. The chain's CDR3 is CASSLGQGNYGYTF. CDR3 in DNA: TGTGCCAGCAGCTTGGGACAGGGCAACTATGGCTACACCTTC.

This clone was seen just once. V usage is TRBV30 and J usage is TRBJ1-5; D gene ambiguous. V was shortened by 2 bases and J by 5 bases, with 16 bases between the two germline ends. The germline V gene has CDR1 GTSNPN and CDR2 SVGIG (reference sequence). The CDR3 length is 15 residues. The CDR3 bases are TGTGCCTGGAGTAGGGCCCTTGAGGGTGATCAGCCCCAGCATTTT. It translates to CAWSRALEGDQPQHF.

J is TRBJ2-5 and V is TRBV3-1 (or the pseudogene TRBV3-2); TRBD2 matches 16 bases. V lost 8 bases and J lost 4; bases outside the gene matches: 13. The CDR3 loop spans 18 amino acids. CDR1 and CDR2 (germline): LGHDT, YNNKEL (reference sequence). CDR3 in DNA: TGTGCCAGCCGGGGGACTAGCGGGAGGGAGGGACCTGCAGAGACCCAGTACTTC. Amino acids: CASRGTSGREGPAETQYF.

The chain is built from TRBV6-1 and TRBJ2-3; 10 bases match TRBD1. The CDR3 contains 17 residues. The V gene end was trimmed by 4 bases and the J gene end by 0 bases; junction bases not matched to a gene: 7. CDR1 is MNHNS and CDR2 is SASEGT in the germline V gene. CDR3 nucleotide sequence: TGTGCCAGCAGTGCCCGACAGGGGGCTTCTAGCACAGATACGCAGTATTTT. Translated: CASSARQGASSTDTQYF.

The chain carries TRBV24-1 and TRBJ2-1; 10 bases are shared with TRBD2. The CDR3 contains 16 residues. The V gene end was trimmed by 4 bases and the J gene end by 4 bases; junction bases not matched to a gene: 6. Looked up from germline, CDR1 is KGHDR and CDR2 is SFDVKD. Here the CDR3 reads CATSEPGTSAYNEQFF. CDR3 sequence (DNA): TGTGCCACCAGTGAACCCGGGACTAGCGCTTACAATGAGCAGTTCTTC.

The genes are TRBV27 and TRBJ2-1; 9 bases align to TRBD2. V gave up 5 bases and J gave up 6 bases; unmatched junction bases: 14. This CDR3 has 17 residues. The germline CDR1 and CDR2 sequences are MNHEY and SMNVEV (reference sequence). The CDR3 bases are TGTGCCAGCAGTATCCTAGATAACAGGCGGGAGGGCAATGAGCAGTTCTTC. Its translation: CASSILDNRREGNEQFF.

V and J are TRBV10-1 and TRBJ2-1; 11 bases match TRBD2. Trimming at V came to 7 bases and at J to 4 bases, leaving 9 bases not matched to a gene. The germline V gene has CDR1 WNHNN and CDR2 SYGVQD (reference sequence). This CDR3 spans 16 amino acids. DNA of the CDR3: TGCGCCAGCATCACCCCCACTAGCGGGAGTTACAATGAGCAGTTCTTC. It translates to CASITPTSGSYNEQFF.

V is TRBV24-1 and J is TRBJ2-1; 10 bases agree with TRBD2. Trimming removed 5 bases from V and 8 bases from J; junction bases left unmatched: 8. The CDR3 covers 15 residues. Per germline, CDR1 KGHDR and CDR2 SFDVKD. CDR3 in DNA: TGTGCCACCAGTGCCACCGGGACTAGCGCCGATGAGCAGTTCTTC. Residues: CATSATGTSADEQFF.

The chain employs TRBV30 and TRBJ1-2, with 7 bases fitting TRBD1. Germline V CDR1 and CDR2: GTSNPN, SVGIG (reference sequence). J lost 6 bases, V lost 2 bases, and 6 bases had no gene match. This CDR3 is built from 13 residues. CDR3 loop: CAWSTGAGHGYTF. The DNA for the CDR3 is TGTGCCTGGAGTACAGGGGCCGGCCATGGCTACACCTTC.

The gene calls are TRBV5-4 and TRBJ1-2; TRBD1 is a possible D gene (5 bases). CDR1 is SGHNT and CDR2 is YYREEE in the germline V gene (reference sequence). Deletions cut 1 base from V and 8 bases from J, with 12 bases between. The CDR3 is 13 residues long. In DNA, the CDR3 is TGTGCCAGCAGCTTGTCCGGGGGAGAGGGCTACACCTTC. This gives the protein CASSLSGGEGYTF.

This rearrangement joins TRBV18 to TRBJ1-5; 10 nucleotides agree with TRBD1. CDR3 length: 15 residues. Germline V gene data show CDR1 as KGHSH and CDR2 as LQKENI. Trimming at V came to 6 bases and at J to 2 bases, leaving 4 bases not matched to a gene. The CDR3 here is CASSPGTGGNQPQHF. The CDR3 coding sequence is TGTGCCAGCTCCCCCGGGACAGGGGGCAATCAGCCCCAGCATTTT.

This clone was observed a single time. The rearrangement uses TRBV18 and TRBJ2-7, with D possibly matching TRBD2 (8 bases). Trimming stripped 3 bases from V and 2 bases from J, with 17 bases between. CDR3 length: 16 amino acids. Germline V gene sequence: CDR1 KGHSH, CDR2 LQKENI. In DNA form, the CDR3 reads TGTGCCAGCTCACCCCCGGGGGGGACAGAGACCTACGAGCAGTACTTC. Translated: CASSPPGGTETYEQYF.

The J gene is TRBJ2-7, the V gene TRBV7-8; 11 nucleotides align to TRBD2. Germline V lookup: CDR1 SGHVS, CDR2 FQNEAQ. The CDR3 is made up of 15 amino acids. Trimming removed 5 bases from V and 6 bases from J; junction bases left unmatched: 9. CDR3 sequence reads: CASSPLAGGPSEQYF. The CDR3 nucleotides read TGTGCCAGCAGCCCTTTAGCGGGAGGGCCCAGCGAGCAGTACTTC.